The rows below give T cell receptor beta chains drawn from one sample of a study of T-cell memory formation after mild COVID-19. One entry per CDR3 protein results from TCRdb running MiXCR on the 5' RACE reads. The sample lists around 200,000 distinct CDR3 sequences, about 10% occurring once. The specimen sequenced was PBMCs or a T cell subset sorted from them (not recorded which). These TCRs come from a man aged 18 to 29 who had mild COVID-19 (a few samples of this study predate the infection). Cell type and time point are not known. CDR3s include the opening cysteine and the closing phenylalanine or tryptophan. D genes are given only for firm matches. Clone size appears in some rows only: once, few, many, or a class for an expanded clone.

TRBD1 NA TRBJ1-5 TRBV5-1 17 TGCGCCAGCAGCTTGGGTGTGACGGACAGGGGGGATCAGCCCCAGCATTTT CASSLGVTDRGDQPQHF
NA few TRBJ2-1 TRBV7-2 14 TGTGCCAGCAGCTTAGTTCAGTCGGGCAATGAGCAGTTCTTC CASSLVQSGNEQFF
TRBD1 few TRBJ2-3 TRBV6-2/TRBV6-3 11 TGTGCCAGCAGTCAAGGACAGGGCCAATATTTT CASSQGQGQYF
NA NA TRBJ1-1 TRBV7-2 12 TGTGCCAGCAGCCACCCGGGCACTGAAGCTTTCTTT CASSHPGTEAFF
TRBD1 NA TRBJ2-5 TRBV4-2 14 TGTGCCAGCAGCCGAGCGGACAGGGAAGAGACCCAGTACTTC CASSRADREETQYF
NA NA TRBJ2-1 TRBV7-2 13 TGTGCCAGCAGATACCGGGTCCAGGTGGAGCAGTTCTTC CASRYRVQVEQFF
NA few TRBJ1-1 TRBV3-1 13 TGTGCCAGCAGCTCGAGGCTGAACACTGAAGCTTTCTTT CASSSRLNTEAFF
NA NA TRBJ1-5 TRBV6-1 14 TGTGCCAGCACCATGCGGGATAGCAATCAGCCCCAGCATTTT CASTMRDSNQPQHF
TRBD2 few TRBJ2-2 TRBV7-3 16 TGTGCCAGCAGCTCACCTAGCGGGGGGAACACCGGGGAGCTGTTTTTT CASSSPSGGNTGELFF
NA few TRBJ2-7 TRBV15 15 TGTGCCACCAGCAGAGATGTCCCAGGGACCTACGAGCAGTACTTC CATSRDVPGTYEQYF
TRBD2 NA TRBJ2-1 TRBV11-2 16 TGTGCCAGCAGCTTAGTCCGACTAGCGGGTTTTAATGAGCAGTTCTTC CASSLVRLAGFNEQFF
NA few TRBJ2-5 TRBV28 14 TGTGCCAGCAGTTTTTCTTGGGCTCCGGAGACCCAGTACTTC CASSFSWAPETQYF
TRBD1 few TRBJ1-1 TRBV18 18 TGTGCCAGCTCACCAGATAGTACAGGGGGCCGGTTGAACACTGAAGCTTTCTTT CASSPDSTGGRLNTEAFF
NA few TRBJ2-4 TRBV15 16 TGTGCCACCAGCAGAGATAACCTACTTGGCGGAAACATTCAGTACTTC CATSRDNLLGGNIQYF
NA few TRBJ2-2 TRBV12-3/TRBV12-4 15 TGTGCCAGCAGTCGGTCACCTCGGGGGACCGGGGAGCTGTTTTTT CASSRSPRGTGELFF
NA NA TRBJ1-3 TRBV3-1 14 TGTGCCAGCAGCTCGCTCAGGGGAGGAAACACCATATATTTT CASSSLRGGNTIYF
NA few TRBJ2-5 TRBV18 13 TGTGCCAGCTCACCCTTCGACGAAGAGACCCAGTACTTC CASSPFDEETQYF
NA NA TRBJ1-2 TRBV4-2 13 TGTGCCAGCAGCCAAGGGACTGCTTATGGCTACACCTTC CASSQGTAYGYTF
TRBD1 few TRBJ1-4 TRBV20-1 13 TGCAGTGCTAGGGGACAGCCCGATCCGACACTGTTTTTT CSARGQPDPTLFF
TRBD1 NA TRBJ2-5 TRBV7-2 14 TGTGCCAGCAGCTCCCCCCGGGACAGGGGGGCCCAGTACTTC CASSSPRDRGAQYF
TRBD2 NA TRBJ2-1 TRBV27 15 TGTGCCAGCAGTGCGCGGACTAGCGGGGGGACTGAGCAGTTCTTC CASSARTSGGTEQFF
TRBD2 few TRBJ2-5 TRBV5-1 15 TGCGCCAGCAGCTTGGGCGGGGGACACCAAGAGACCCAGTACTTC CASSLGGGHQETQYF
NA few TRBJ1-2 TRBV25-1 14 TGTGCCAGCAGTGAACCTGGGGGCTTAGCTGGCTACACCTTC CASSEPGGLAGYTF
NA few TRBJ1-1 TRBV9 13 TGTGCCAGCAGCCCCAGACCGAACACTGAAGCTTTCTTT CASSPRPNTEAFF
NA many TRBJ2-3 TRBV7-2 14 TGTGCCAGCAGCCCGGACTCTAGCACAGATACGCAGTATTTT CASSPDSSTDTQYF
NA NA TRBJ2-1 TRBV3-1 12 TGTGCCAGCAGCCAATCCGCAAATGAGCAGTTCTTC CASSQSANEQFF
NA NA TRBJ1-2 TRBV9 15 TGTGCCAGCAGCGTAGATCTGGCCGCTTCGGATGGCTACACCTTC CASSVDLAASDGYTF
TRBD2 NA TRBJ2-5 TRBV5-4 16 TGTGCCAGCACCGTGGGAGTACTAGCGGGGCAAGAGACCCAGTACTTC CASTVGVLAGQETQYF
NA few TRBJ2-1 TRBV7-2 18 TGTGCCAGCAGCTTAGCGTTTGGATGGGACACCCTAGCCAAAGGGCAGTTCTTC CASSLAFGWDTLAKGQFF
NA many TRBJ2-2 TRBV4-3 15 TGCGCCAGCAGCCAAACCGGGACCTCGAACCGGGAGCTGTTTTTT CASSQTGTSNRELFF
NA few TRBJ1-5 TRBV6-6 15 TGTGCCAGCAGTTACTCGTCCCTCGCGAGTCAGCCCCAGCATTTT CASSYSSLASQPQHF
TRBD1 NA TRBJ2-7 TRBV7-8 14 TGTGCCAGCAGGGACAGGTGGTTGGGCTACGAGCAGTACTTC CASRDRWLGYEQYF
NA NA TRBJ2-1 TRBV27 15 TGTGCCAGCAGAAGGTGGGGGGACTCCTACAATGAGCAGTTCTTC CASRRWGDSYNEQFF
NA few TRBJ2-2 TRBV5-1 14 TGCGCCAGCAGAGGAGGGACGAACACCGGGGAGCTGTTTTTT CASRGGTNTGELFF
TRBD2 NA TRBJ2-3 TRBV4-3 17 TGCGCCAGCAGCCAAGATAAGGGACTAGCTCGCACAGATACGCAGTATTTT CASSQDKGLARTDTQYF
TRBD2 few TRBJ2-3 TRBV24-1 15 TGTGCCACCAGTGGTAGCGGGGGGACCACAGATACGCAGTATTTT CATSGSGGTTDTQYF
NA NA TRBJ1-2 TRBV6-2/TRBV6-3 14 TGTGCCAGCTCCCGGGGGTATTCTAACTATGGCTACACCTTC CASSRGYSNYGYTF
NA few TRBJ1-1 TRBV6-5 13 TGTGCCAGCAGTTACAACCAGAACACTGAAGCTTTCTTT CASSYNQNTEAFF
NA few TRBJ2-4 TRBV18 15 TGTGCCAGCTCACCTTTGGGAGACAGTCAAAACATTCAGTACTTC CASSPLGDSQNIQYF
TRBD1 few TRBJ2-7 TRBV10-1 14 TGCGCCAGCAGTGCGGGACAGGGAAGAGACGAGCAGTACTTC CASSAGQGRDEQYF
NA many TRBJ1-1 TRBV3-1 11 TGTGCCAGCAGCCAAAGGAGTGAAGCTTTCTTT CASSQRSEAFF
NA NA TRBJ2-1 TRBV28 13 TGTGCCAGCAGTTTCGACAGTTCTTATGAGCAGTTCTTC CASSFDSSYEQFF
NA NA TRBJ2-5 TRBV6-5 11 TGTGCCAGCAGTTACTACCCGACCCAGTACTTC CASSYYPTQYF
TRBD2 few TRBJ2-5 TRBV2 14 TGTGCCAGACGGGGGAGACTAGCGGAAGAGACCCAGTACTTC CARRGRLAEETQYF